The next 21 T cell receptor beta chains were all read from a single sample in a study of CD8+ T cells in alopecia areata. Reverse transcribed after extraction, RNA yielded cDNA as the sequencing template. Here immunoSEQ multiplex PCR was the method, and the copy in TCRdb shows in-frame clones only, minus some. The repertoire holds 220,000 or so clones, with about three fifths as singletons. This material consisted of CD4+ T cells sorted from blood, taken at week 0. Receptors were obtained from a human donor with alopecia areata.

This clone was seen repeatedly, ten times or more. The chain has TRBV29-1 and TRBJ2-7; 8 bases are shared with TRBD2. J was trimmed by 6 bases and V by 4 bases; bases with no gene match: 14. Germline values: CDR1 SQVTM, CDR2 ANQGSEA. This CDR3 has 15 residues. Here the CDR3 reads CSVGRREDPVSEQYF. Here the CDR3 DNA reads TGCAGCGTTGGGCGGCGGGAGGATCCGGTTTCCGAGCAGTACTTC.

This clone was detected a few times. The chain has TRBV5-1 and TRBJ1-1; D is perhaps TRBD1 (6 bases). CDR1 and CDR2 (germline): SGHRS, YFSETQ. This CDR3 has 16 amino acids. V was cut by 2 bases and J by 5 bases, with 19 bases left in between. In DNA form, the CDR3 reads TGCGCCAGCAGCTTATCGCAGGGGAGGTCGGGAACTGAAGCTTTCTTT. It codes for CASSLSQGRSGTEAFF.

This chain's CDR3 is CSVEVSSIYGYTF. CDR3 DNA: TGCAGCGTTGAGGTTTCCAGCATCTATGGCTACACCTTC. The rearrangement links TRBV29-1 to TRBJ1-2; D gene ambiguous. Trimming removed 3 bases from V and 4 bases from J, with 12 bases in between. The CDR3 has 13 amino acids. Germline V lookup: CDR1 SQVTM, CDR2 ANQGSEA.

The gene calls are TRBV7-9 and TRBJ2-7, with 10 bases aligning to TRBD2. CDR1 is SEHNR and CDR2 is FQNEAQ in the germline V gene (reference sequence). The CDR3 contains 15 residues. J lost 2 bases, V lost 5 bases, and 6 bases had no gene match. CDR3 sequence reads: CASSPIAGGPYEQYF. As DNA, the CDR3 is TGTGCCAGCAGCCCCATAGCGGGAGGCCCCTACGAGCAGTACTTC.

The V gene is TRBV29-1, the J gene TRBJ1-5; D is unclear. Germline V gene data show CDR1 as SQVTM and CDR2 as ANQGSEA. The CDR3 is made up of 14 amino acids. Trimming pared 7 bases from V and 2 bases from J, leaving 15 bases between. This CDR3 is CSAYRALCNQPQHF. Written as DNA, the CDR3 is TGCAGCGCTTACCGGGCCCTCTGCAATCAGCCCCAGCATTTT.

The V call is TRBV7-9, the J call TRBJ2-1; 14 bases are shared with TRBD2. The CDR3 sequence is 15 residues long. From germline, CDR1 is SEHNR and CDR2 FQNEAQ (reference sequence). V shed 9 bases, J shed 6 bases, and the junction held 7 bases outside the gene matches. CDR3 in DNA: TGTGCCAGTGGGACTAGCGGGAGTATTGGCAATGAGCAGTTCTTC. Encoded protein: CASGTSGSIGNEQFF.

This chain links TRBV6-1 with TRBJ2-6; 7 nucleotides line up with TRBD2. The germline gives CDR1 MNHNS, CDR2 SASEGT. Losses at the gene ends were 3 bases for V and 2 bases for J; bases not matched to a gene: 4. CDR3 length: 16 residues. CDR3 protein: CASSEPGGAGANVLTF. DNA for the CDR3: TGTGCCAGCAGTGAGCCGGGGGGAGCTGGGGCCAACGTCCTGACTTTC.

The chain employs TRBV4-1 and TRBJ2-2; tentatively, D is TRBD1 (5 bases). The CDR3 has 14 residues. Germline V gene lookup returns CDR1 MGHRA and CDR2 YSYEKL. Deletions cut 11 bases from V and 4 bases from J, with 17 bases between. This CDR3 reads CACRTRVGTGELFF. The DNA of the CDR3 is TGCGCCTGTAGGACCAGGGTGGGCACCGGGGAGCTGTTTTTT.

This chain uses TRBV30 with TRBJ2-5, with D unclear. This CDR3 has 11 amino acids. Germline CDR1 GTSNPN, CDR2 SVGIG (reference sequence). V was trimmed by 2 bases and J by 2 bases, leaving 3 bases between them. The CDR3 coding sequence is TGTGCCTGGAGTCTGCAAGAGACCCAGTACTTC. Amino acid sequence: CAWSLQETQYF.

This chain joins TRBV30 and TRBJ1-5; D is unresolved. The CDR3 extends over 13 amino acids. Germline CDR1 is GTSNPN and CDR2 is SVGIG (reference sequence). V shed 1 base and J shed 10 bases, with 14 bases lying between them. The CDR3 DNA is TGTGCCTGGAGTGCTTCCAGTTATCCACCCCAGCATTTT. Its protein is CAWSASSYPPQHF. The full variable domain, rest sourced from reference TRBV30 and TRBJ1-5, is SQTIHQWPATLVQPVGSPLSLECTVEGTSNPNLYWYRQAAGRGLQLLFYSVGIGQISSEVPQNLSASRPQDRQFILSSKKLLLSDSGFYLCAWSASSYPPQHFGDGTRLSIL.

The chain carries TRBV4-1 and TRBJ2-7; 9 bases agree with TRBD2. Germline V lookup: CDR1 MGHRA, CDR2 YSYEKL. The CDR3 extends over 15 amino acids. Trimming removed 1 base from V and 2 bases from J; junction bases left unmatched: 3. The CDR3 spells CASSQALAGTYEQYF. CDR3 coding DNA: TGCGCCAGCAGCCAAGCCCTAGCGGGGACCTACGAGCAGTACTTC.

V usage is TRBV4-1 and J usage is TRBJ2-5; either TRBD1 or TRBD2 may fit D (5 bases each). The CDR3 runs to 15 residues. Germline-derived CDR1 and CDR2 are MGHRA and YSYEKL. Trimming left V 0 bases short and J 4 bases short, with 12 bases between. CDR3 sequence reads: CASSQDWGPSETQYF. The CDR3 nucleotides are TGCGCCAGCAGCCAAGATTGGGGACCCTCAGAGACCCAGTACTTC.

This clone was detected a few times. As DNA, the CDR3 is TGTGCCAGCAGCTCAAGGCAAGAGACCCAGTACTTC. It yields the protein CASSSRQETQYF. The chain combines TRBV14 with TRBJ2-5; no clear D. This CDR3 has 12 residues. Trimming removed 5 bases from V and 2 bases from J, with 6 bases in between. Germline V gives CDR1 SGHDN, CDR2 FVKESK.

The rearrangement uses TRBV30 and TRBJ1-2; D remains ambiguous. Looked up from germline, CDR1 is GTSNPN and CDR2 is SVGIG (reference sequence). V was clipped by 2 bases and J by 0 bases, with 7 bases between them. The CDR3 loop spans 13 amino acids. The CDR3 DNA reads as TGTGCCTGGAGTCCCGACCCTAACTATGGCTACACCTTC. Translating gives CAWSPDPNYGYTF.

V and J are TRBV5-1 and TRBJ2-7; the match to TRBD1 covers 7 bases. Trimming removed 3 bases from V and 2 bases from J; junction bases left unmatched: 8. Germline-derived CDR1 and CDR2 are SGHRS and YFSETQ. The CDR3 covers 15 residues. This CDR3 reads CASSSGPGQTYEQYF. CDR3 sequence (DNA): TGCGCCAGCAGCTCGGGACCGGGACAGACCTACGAGCAGTACTTC.

This sequence joins TRBV2 and TRBJ1-1; D is possibly TRBD1 (6 bases). Trimming shortened V by 6 bases and J by 5 bases, and 13 bases separated the two germline ends. CDR1 and CDR2 (germline): SNHLY, FYNNEI. CDR3 length equals 13 residues. The CDR3 DNA follows: TGTGCCAGCAGCGCCTGGGACAAAACTGAAGCTTTCTTT. Protein sequence: CASSAWDKTEAFF.

The chain employs TRBV7-2 and TRBJ2-7, with a possible D match to TRBD1 (6 bases). V lost 1 base and J lost 0, with 10 bases in between. Germline values: CDR1 SGHTA, CDR2 FQGNSA. CDR3 length equals 15 residues. The CDR3 DNA reads TGTGCCAGCAGCTTAGGTCCGGGACACTCCTACGAGCAGTACTTC. Translated, it gives CASSLGPGHSYEQYF.

At least ten counts were recorded for this clone. This chain uses TRBV5-5 with TRBJ2-7; 11 positions agree with TRBD1. The CDR3 sequence is 14 residues long. Germline V gene lookup returns CDR1 SGHKS and CDR2 YYEKEE (reference sequence). After removal of 0 bases from V and 7 bases from J, the junction contained 3 bases not matched to a gene. The CDR3 nucleotides read TGTGCCAGCAGCTTGGCGGACAGGGGGCTGGAGCAGTACTTC. Protein sequence: CASSLADRGLEQYF. Using reference TRBV5-5 and TRBJ2-7 for the parts outside the CDR3, the full variable domain is DAGVTQSPTHLIKTRGQQVTLRCSPISGHKSVSWYQQVLGQGPQFIFQYYEKEERGRGNFPDRFSARQFPNYSSELNVNALLLGDSALYLCASSLADRGLEQYFGPGTRLTVT.

The chain employs TRBV30 and TRBJ1-5, with D tentatively TRBD1 (6 bases). The CDR3 loop spans 14 amino acids. Trimming shortened V by 0 bases and J by 8 bases, and 14 bases separated the two germline ends. Germline V lookup: CDR1 GTSNPN, CDR2 SVGIG (reference sequence). CDR3 loop: CAWSVPTGSKPQHF. The CDR3 DNA sequence: TGTGCCTGGAGTGTACCGACAGGTTCCAAGCCCCAGCATTTT.

CDR3 in DNA: TGCGCCAGCAGCTTGGGCCTTAGCGGGGGGACTAACACAGATACGCAGTATTTT. Residues: CASSLGLSGGTNTDTQYF. The V and J genes are TRBV5-1 and TRBJ2-3; 10 bases fit TRBD2. The J segment lost 2 bases and the V segment lost 0 bases, leaving 9 bases of the junction unmatched. The CDR3 is 18 amino acids. Germline V gene data show CDR1 as SGHRS and CDR2 as YFSETQ.

The chain uses TRBV7-2 and TRBJ2-7, with D possibly being TRBD2 (6 bases). CDR3 length: 14 amino acids. CDR1 and CDR2 (germline): SGHTA, FQGNSA. V was shortened by 5 bases and J by 2 bases, with 13 bases between the two germline ends. The CDR3 nucleotides read TGTGCCAGCAGCCCGGGACTCCGCCCCTACGAGCAGTACTTC. This gives the protein CASSPGLRPYEQYF.